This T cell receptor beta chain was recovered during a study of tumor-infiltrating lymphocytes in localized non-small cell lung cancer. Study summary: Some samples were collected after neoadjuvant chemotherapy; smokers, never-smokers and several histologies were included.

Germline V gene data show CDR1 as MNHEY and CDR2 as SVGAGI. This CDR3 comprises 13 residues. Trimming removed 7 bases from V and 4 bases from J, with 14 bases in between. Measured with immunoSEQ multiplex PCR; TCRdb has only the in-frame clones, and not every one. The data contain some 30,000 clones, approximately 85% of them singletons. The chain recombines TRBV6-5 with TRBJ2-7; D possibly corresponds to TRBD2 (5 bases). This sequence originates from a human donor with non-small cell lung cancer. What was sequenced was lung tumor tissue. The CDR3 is CASTLAGGYEQYF. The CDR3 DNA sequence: TGTGCCAGCACTCTGGCGGGCGGATACGAGCAGTACTTC.